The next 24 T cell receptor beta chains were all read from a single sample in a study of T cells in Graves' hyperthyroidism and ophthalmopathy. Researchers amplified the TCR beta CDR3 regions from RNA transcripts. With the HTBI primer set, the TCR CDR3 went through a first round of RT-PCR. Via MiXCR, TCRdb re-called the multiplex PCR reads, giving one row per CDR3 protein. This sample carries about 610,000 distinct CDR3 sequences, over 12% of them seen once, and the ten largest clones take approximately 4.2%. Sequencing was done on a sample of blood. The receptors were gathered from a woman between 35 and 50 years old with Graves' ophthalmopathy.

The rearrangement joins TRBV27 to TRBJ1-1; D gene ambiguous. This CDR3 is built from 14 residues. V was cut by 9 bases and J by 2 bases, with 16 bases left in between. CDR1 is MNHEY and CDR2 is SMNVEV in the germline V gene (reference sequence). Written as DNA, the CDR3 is TGTGCCAGTGGGCCGATGGGAACAAACACTGAAGCTTTCTTT. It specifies CASGPMGTNTEAFF.

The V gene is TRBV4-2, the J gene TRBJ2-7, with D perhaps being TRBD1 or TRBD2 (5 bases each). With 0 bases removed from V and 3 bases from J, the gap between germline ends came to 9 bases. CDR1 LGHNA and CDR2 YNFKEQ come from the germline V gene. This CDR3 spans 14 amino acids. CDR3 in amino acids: CASSQEPGSYEQYF. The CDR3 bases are TGTGCCAGCAGCCAAGAACCAGGGAGCTACGAGCAGTACTTC.

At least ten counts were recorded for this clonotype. In DNA, the CDR3 is TGCAGTGCTAGAGATGTGGGGAAAAACATTCAGTACTTC. Its protein product is CSARDVGKNIQYF. The gene calls are TRBV20-1 and TRBJ2-4; no definite D call. The CDR3 has 13 amino acids. Trimming removed 0 bases from V and 4 bases from J, with 7 bases in between. Germline values: CDR1 DFQATT, CDR2 SNEGSKA (reference sequence).

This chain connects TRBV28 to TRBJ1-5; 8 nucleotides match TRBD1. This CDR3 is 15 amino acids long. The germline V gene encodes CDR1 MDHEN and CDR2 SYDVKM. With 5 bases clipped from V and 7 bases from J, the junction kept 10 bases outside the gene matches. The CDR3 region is CASSERTGSYQPQHF. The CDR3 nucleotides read TGTGCCAGCAGTGAGAGGACAGGGTCTTACCAGCCCCAGCATTTT.

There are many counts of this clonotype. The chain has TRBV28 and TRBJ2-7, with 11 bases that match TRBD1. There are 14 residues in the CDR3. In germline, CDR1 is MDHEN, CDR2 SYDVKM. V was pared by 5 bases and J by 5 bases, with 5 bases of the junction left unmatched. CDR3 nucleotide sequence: TGTGCCAGCAGTCCTCCGGGACAGGGGGACGAGCAGTACTTC. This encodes CASSPPGQGDEQYF.

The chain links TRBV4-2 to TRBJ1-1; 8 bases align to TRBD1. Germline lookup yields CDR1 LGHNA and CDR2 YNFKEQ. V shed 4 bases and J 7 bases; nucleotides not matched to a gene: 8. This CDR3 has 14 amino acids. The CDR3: CASSRDRGEFEAFF. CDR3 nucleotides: TGTGCCAGCAGCCGCGACAGGGGAGAGTTTGAAGCTTTCTTT.

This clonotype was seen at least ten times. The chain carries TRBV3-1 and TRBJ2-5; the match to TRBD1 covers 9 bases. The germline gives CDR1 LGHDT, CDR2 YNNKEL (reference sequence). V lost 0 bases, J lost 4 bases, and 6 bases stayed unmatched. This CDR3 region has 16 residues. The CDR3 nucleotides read TGTGCCAGCAGCCAAGAGTTCTGGGACAGGGCAGAGACCCAGTACTTC. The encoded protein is CASSQEFWDRAETQYF.

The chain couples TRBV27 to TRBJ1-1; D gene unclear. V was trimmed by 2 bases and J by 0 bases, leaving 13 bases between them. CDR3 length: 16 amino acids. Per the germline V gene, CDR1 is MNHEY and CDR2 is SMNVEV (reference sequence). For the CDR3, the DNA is TGTGCCAGCAGTTTAGCGGGCCCCAGCATGAACACTGAAGCTTTCTTT. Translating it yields CASSLAGPSMNTEAFF.

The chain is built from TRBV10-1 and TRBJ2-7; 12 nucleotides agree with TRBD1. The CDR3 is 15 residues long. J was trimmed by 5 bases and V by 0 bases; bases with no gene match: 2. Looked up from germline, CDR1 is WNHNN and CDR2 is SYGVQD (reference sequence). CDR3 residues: CASSESGTGGHEQYF. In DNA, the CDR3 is TGCGCCAGCAGTGAGTCGGGGACAGGGGGCCACGAGCAGTACTTC.

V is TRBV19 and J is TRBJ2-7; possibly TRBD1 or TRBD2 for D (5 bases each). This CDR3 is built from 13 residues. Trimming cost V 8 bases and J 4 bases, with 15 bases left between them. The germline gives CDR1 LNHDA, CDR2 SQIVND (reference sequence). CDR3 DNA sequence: TGTGCCAGTGGGGGACCTCCGAGGTACGAGCAGTACTTC. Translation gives CASGGPPRYEQYF.

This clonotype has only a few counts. In DNA form, the CDR3 reads TGTGCCACCAGTGAGCTGGGACTAGCGGACTCCAATGAGCAGTTCTTC. This gives the protein CATSELGLADSNEQFF. The chain recombines TRBV24-1 with TRBJ2-1; 11 nucleotides line up with TRBD2. Looked up from germline, CDR1 is KGHDR and CDR2 is SFDVKD. This CDR3 has 16 residues. After removal of 4 bases from V and 6 bases from J, the junction contained 7 bases not matched to a gene.

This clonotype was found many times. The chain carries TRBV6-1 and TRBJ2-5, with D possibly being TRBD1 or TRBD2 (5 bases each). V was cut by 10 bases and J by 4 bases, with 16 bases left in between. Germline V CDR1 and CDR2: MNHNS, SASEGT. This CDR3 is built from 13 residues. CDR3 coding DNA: TGTGCCATCGGGACGCCCTCTACAGAGACCCAGTACTTC. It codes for CAIGTPSTETQYF.

In nucleotides, the CDR3 is TGTGCCAGCAGCCAATTGGCGGGACAGGGGAGCACTGAAGCTTTCTTT. It specifies CASSQLAGQGSTEAFF. This chain joins TRBV3-1 and TRBJ1-1; 10 bases are shared with TRBD1. This CDR3 comprises 16 residues. CDR1 and CDR2 (germline): LGHDT, YNNKEL (reference sequence). The trim removed 2 bases at V and 4 bases at J, leaving 7 bases unmatched.

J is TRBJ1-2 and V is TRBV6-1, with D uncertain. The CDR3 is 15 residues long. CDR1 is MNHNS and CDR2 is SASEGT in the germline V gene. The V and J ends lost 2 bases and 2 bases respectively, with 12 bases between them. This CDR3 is CASSEPLDANYGYTF. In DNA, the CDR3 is TGTGCCAGCAGTGAACCGTTGGATGCCAACTATGGCTACACCTTC.

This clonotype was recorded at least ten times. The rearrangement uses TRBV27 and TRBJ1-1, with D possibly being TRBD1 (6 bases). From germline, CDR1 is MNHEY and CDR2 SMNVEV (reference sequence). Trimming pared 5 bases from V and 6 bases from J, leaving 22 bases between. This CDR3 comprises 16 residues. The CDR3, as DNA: TGTGCCAGCAGTCCACGTCAGGGGCGGAAGAGGGCTGAAGCTTTCTTT. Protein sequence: CASSPRQGRKRAEAFF.

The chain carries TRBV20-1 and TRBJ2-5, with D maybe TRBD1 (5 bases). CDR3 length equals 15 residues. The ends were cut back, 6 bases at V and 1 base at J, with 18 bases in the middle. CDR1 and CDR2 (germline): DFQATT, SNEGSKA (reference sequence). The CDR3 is CSAPLAGNIQETQYF. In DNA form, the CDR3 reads TGCAGTGCCCCCCTGGCAGGGAACATCCAAGAGACCCAGTACTTC.

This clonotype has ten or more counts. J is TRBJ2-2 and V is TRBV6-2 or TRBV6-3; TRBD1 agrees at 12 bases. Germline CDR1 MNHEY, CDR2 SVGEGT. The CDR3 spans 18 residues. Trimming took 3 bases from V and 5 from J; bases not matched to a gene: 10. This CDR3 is CASSYLGQGAGTTGELFF. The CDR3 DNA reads TGTGCCAGCAGTTATCTGGGACAGGGGGCTGGAACTACCGGGGAGCTGTTTTTT.

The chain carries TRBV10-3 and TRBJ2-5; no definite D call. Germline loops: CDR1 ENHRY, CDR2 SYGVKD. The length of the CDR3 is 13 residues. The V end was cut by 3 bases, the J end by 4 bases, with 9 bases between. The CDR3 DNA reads TGTGCCATCAGTGACCGGAAGGGAGAGACCCAGTACTTC. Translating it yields CAISDRKGETQYF.

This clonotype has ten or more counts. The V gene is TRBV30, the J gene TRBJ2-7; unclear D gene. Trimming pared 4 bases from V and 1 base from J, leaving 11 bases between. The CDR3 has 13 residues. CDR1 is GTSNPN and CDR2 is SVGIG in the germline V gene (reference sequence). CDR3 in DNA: TGTGCCTGGACGCGCCTAGGTTCCTACGAGCAGTACTTC. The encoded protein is CAWTRLGSYEQYF.

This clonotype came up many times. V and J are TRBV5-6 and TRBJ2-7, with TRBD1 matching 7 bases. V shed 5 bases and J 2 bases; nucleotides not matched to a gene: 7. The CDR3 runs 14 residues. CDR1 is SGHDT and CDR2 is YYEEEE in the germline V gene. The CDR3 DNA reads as TGTGCCAGCAGGCAAGAAGGGGGCACCTACGAGCAGTACTTC. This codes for CASRQEGGTYEQYF.

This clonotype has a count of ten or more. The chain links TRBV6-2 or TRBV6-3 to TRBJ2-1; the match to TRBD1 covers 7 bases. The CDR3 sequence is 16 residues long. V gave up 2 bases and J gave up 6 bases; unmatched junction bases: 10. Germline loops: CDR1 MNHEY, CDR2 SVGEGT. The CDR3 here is CASSYEGQLRGNEQFF. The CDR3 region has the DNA TGTGCCAGCAGTTACGAGGGACAGTTAAGGGGCAATGAGCAGTTCTTC.

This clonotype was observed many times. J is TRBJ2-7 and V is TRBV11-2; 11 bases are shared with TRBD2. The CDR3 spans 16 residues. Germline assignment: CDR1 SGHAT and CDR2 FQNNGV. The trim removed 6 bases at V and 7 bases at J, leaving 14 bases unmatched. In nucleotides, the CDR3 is TGTGCCAGCAGTTACATAGCGGGAGGGCCTACGAGGGAGCAGTACTTC. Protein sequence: CASSYIAGGPTREQYF.

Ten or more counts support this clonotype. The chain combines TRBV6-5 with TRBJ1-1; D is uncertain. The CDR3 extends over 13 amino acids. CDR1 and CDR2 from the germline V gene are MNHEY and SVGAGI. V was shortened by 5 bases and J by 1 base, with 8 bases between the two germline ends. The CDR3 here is CASSTVGNTEAFF. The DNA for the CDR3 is TGTGCCAGCAGTACCGTGGGGAACACTGAAGCTTTCTTT.

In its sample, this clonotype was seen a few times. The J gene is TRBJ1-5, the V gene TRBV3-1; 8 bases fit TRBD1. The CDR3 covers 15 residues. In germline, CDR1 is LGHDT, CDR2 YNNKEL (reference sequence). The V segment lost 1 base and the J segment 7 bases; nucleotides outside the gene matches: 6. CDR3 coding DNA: TGTGCCAGCAGCCAAGGGCAGGGGGCATGGCAGCCCCAGCATTTT. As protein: CASSQGQGAWQPQHF.